This record concerns one T cell receptor beta chain sequence. What this receptor recognizes is not known. Within one base of it there is no much larger clone, and no base qualities were kept. The immunoSEQ Assay was used to sequence TCR beta CDR3 regions from DNA. In the original analysis: T cell density was computed as TCR beta template counts normalized to usable DNA estimated by amplifying housekeeping genes. Richness was estimated using the preseqR package, with extrapolation to 400,000 templates for PBMC samples and to 120,000 templates for tissue samples. Clonality was defined by subtracting Pielou's evenness from one. Tissue-enriched TCRs were identified by differential abundance testing using productive amino-acid clonotypes, minimum total count 5 and alpha 0.1. Repertoire overlap between compartments was quantified with the Jaccard Index and Morisita Overlap Index. GLIPH grouped TCR beta CDR3s together with public tetramer-defined viral CDR3s, and a viral motif had to include at least three viral sequences and show V-gene enrichment. Sourced from immuneACCESS, this table was stored by TCRdb with only in-frame sequences that have V and J called. A share of the clones is absent; for the studies checked, an unresolved V gene accounts for under half, and the remainder has no known explanation. The D gene and trimming were derived from the DNA, and the V and J assignments and clone size from that table. This sample lists about 74,000 clones; 65% to 85% were detected once. 1.3% of the sample comes from the top ten.

This sample was included in a study of T cells in localized non-small cell lung cancer (TCRdb year 2020). Some background on the complete study: The study examined T cell repertoires in roughly 240 patients with early-stage NSCLC and compared tumors with uninvolved tumor-adjacent lungs. NSCLC patients had a mean age of approximately 72 years, and around 130 were male and over 85 female. The cohort consisted of roughly 240 treatment-naive NSCLC patients whose localized lung tumors had been resected. Overall study outcomes, separate from this receptor: Longer overall survival was associated with higher blood T cell density, whereas shorter survival was associated with higher adjacent-lung clonality. A median of around 57 of the top 100 tumor clones were detected in paired uninvolved adjacent lung, and around 30 of these tumor clones were also found among the top 100 clones of the paired uninvolved adjacent lung. Because multi-region tumor sequencing was not done, intratumor heterogeneity could not be ruled out. Uninvolved tumor-adjacent lung showed the highest T cell clonality, higher than tumor, which suggests more focused antigenic responses in the adjacent lung. Because the study design was exploratory, TCR variables were selected using unadjusted p-values without false-discovery rate correction.

At diagnosis, peripheral blood, uninvolved tumor-adjacent lung and tumor were collected and stored as a combination of fresh-frozen and FFPE material. For TCR repertoire profiling, the blood samples were analyzed as peripheral blood mononuclear cells. Source: peripheral blood, taken before any cancer treatment. The TCR comes from a female donor older than 55 with stage I lung adenocarcinoma.

The CDR3 here reads CASSRQQGFGYTF. The sequenced DNA is TGTGCCAGCAGCCGACAACAGGGGTTTGGCTACACCTTC. The chain uses TRBV4-2 and TRBJ1-2; the junction holds 7 bases that match TRBD1. Sequences LGHNA (CDR1) and YNFKEQ (CDR2) are obtained from the germline V gene. Here V drops 4 bases and J drops 7 bases, and the junction holds 6 bases not matched to any gene. The CDR3 measures 13 amino acids from cysteine to phenylalanine. Solely the CDR3 DNA is kept, with 39 bases framed from the first base.